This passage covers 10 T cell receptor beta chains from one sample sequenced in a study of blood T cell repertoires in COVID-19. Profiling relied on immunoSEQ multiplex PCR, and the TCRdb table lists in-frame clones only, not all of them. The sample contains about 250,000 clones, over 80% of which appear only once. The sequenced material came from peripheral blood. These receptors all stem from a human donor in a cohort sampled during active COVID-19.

This CDR3 is CASSITGNTGELFF. The CDR3 nucleotides are TGTGCCAGCAGCATCACAGGGAACACCGGGGAGCTGTTTTTT. This rearrangement joins TRBV7-9 to TRBJ2-2; tentatively, D is TRBD1 (5 bases). The CDR3 contains 14 residues. The germline V gene has CDR1 SEHNR and CDR2 FQNEAQ (reference sequence). Between the trimmed V and J ends, which lost 5 bases and 1 base, there was a span of 8 bases.

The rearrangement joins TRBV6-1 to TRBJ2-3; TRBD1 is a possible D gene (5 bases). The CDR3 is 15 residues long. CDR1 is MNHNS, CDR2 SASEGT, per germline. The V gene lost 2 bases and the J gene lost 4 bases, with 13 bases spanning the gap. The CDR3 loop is CASSEQGWVPDTQYF. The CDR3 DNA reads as TGTGCCAGCAGTGAACAGGGATGGGTGCCAGATACGCAGTATTTT.

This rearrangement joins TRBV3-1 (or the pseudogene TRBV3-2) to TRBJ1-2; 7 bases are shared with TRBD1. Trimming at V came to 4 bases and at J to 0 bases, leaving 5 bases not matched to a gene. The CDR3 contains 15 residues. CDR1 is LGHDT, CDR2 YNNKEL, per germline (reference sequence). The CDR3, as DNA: TGTGCCAGCAGCCCGGACAGGTATCCTAACTATGGCTACACCTTC. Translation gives CASSPDRYPNYGYTF.

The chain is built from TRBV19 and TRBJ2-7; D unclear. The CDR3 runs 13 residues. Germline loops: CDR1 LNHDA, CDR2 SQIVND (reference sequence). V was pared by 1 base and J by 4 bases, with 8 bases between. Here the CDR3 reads CASSIGSNYEQYF. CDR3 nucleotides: TGTGCCAGTAGTATAGGGAGTAATTACGAGCAGTACTTC.

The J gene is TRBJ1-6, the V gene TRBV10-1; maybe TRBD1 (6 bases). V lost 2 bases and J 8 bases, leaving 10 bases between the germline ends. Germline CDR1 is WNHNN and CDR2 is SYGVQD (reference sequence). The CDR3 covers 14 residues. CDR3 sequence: CASSETGRDSPLHF. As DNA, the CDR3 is TGCGCCAGCAGTGAGACAGGGAGGGATTCACCCCTCCACTTT.

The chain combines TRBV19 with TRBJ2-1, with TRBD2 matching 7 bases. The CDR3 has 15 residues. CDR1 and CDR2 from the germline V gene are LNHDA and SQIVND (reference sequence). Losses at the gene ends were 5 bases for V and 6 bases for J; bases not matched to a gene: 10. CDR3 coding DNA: TGTGCCAGTAGTCCCTTTGCGGGAGTACCCAATGAGCAGTTCTTC. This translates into CASSPFAGVPNEQFF.

The CDR3, as DNA: TGTGCCAGCAGTGTATACAGGGGGTCTCATGAAAAACTGTTTTTT. It translates to CASSVYRGSHEKLFF. The J gene is TRBJ1-4, the V gene TRBV25-1; 8 nucleotides line up with TRBD1. CDR1 is MGHDK and CDR2 is SYGVNS in the germline V gene. The V and J ends lost 4 bases and 6 bases, in that order; junction bases with no gene match: 7. The CDR3 covers 15 residues.

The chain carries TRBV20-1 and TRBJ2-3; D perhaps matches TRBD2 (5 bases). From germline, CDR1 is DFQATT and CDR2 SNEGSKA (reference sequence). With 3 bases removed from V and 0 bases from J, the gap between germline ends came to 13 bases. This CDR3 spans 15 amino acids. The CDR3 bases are TGCAGTGCTAGTGGTAGCGATGCTAGCACAGATACGCAGTATTTT. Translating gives CSASGSDASTDTQYF.

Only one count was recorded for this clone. CDR3 nucleotides: TGTGCCAGCAGTTTCAGGGGAATTGACACCTTC. Its translation: CASSFRGIDTF. The chain carries TRBV28 and TRBJ1-2; a possible D gene is TRBD1 (6 bases). The CDR3 length is 11 residues. Germline V gene sequence: CDR1 MDHEN, CDR2 SYDVKM. V gave up 3 bases and J gave up 12 bases, with 11 bases separating them.

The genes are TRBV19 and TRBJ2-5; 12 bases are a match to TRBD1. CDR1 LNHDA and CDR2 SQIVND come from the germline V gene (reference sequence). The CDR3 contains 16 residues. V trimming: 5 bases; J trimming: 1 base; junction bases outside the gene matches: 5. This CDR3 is CASSAGTGGFQETQYF. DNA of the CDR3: TGTGCCAGTAGTGCTGGGACAGGGGGCTTCCAAGAGACCCAGTACTTC.